One sample yielded the 16 T cell receptor beta chains listed below, sequenced in a study of regulatory T cells in long-lasting Graves disease (dated by TCRdb to the early 2020s). What this sample's time point label stands for: persistent/refractory GD, antithyroid drugs over 5 years with positive TRAb. For both TCR sequencing and RNA sequencing, RNA was extracted from PBMCs using TRIzol. Libraries came from multiplex PCR. The instrument given in TCRdb is Illumina HiSeq 4000. TCR beta libraries were built with iRepertoire HTBI primers and Arm-PCR amplification of CDR3 regions. TCRdb reworked the public reads: Q25 trimming with fastp, MiXCR clone assembly, productive beta chains retained. Every distinct CDR3 protein forms one entry, paired with its most common genes and DNA. A total of approximately 690,000 distinct CDR3 sequences appear in this sample, 25% to 35% of them only once. Around 42% of the sample is in the top ten clones.

The sequencing here drew on peripheral blood mononuclear cells (PBMCs), taken when the disease was refractory, from a patient treated with antithyroid drugs. Receptors originate from a female donor with Graves disease.

The chain has TRBV5-1 and TRBJ2-7, with TRBD2 identical over 13 bases. The V gene's germline CDR1 is SGHRS and CDR2 YFSETQ. J gave up 1 base and V 4 bases, and 2 bases lay outside the gene matches. There are 15 residues in the CDR3. In DNA, the CDR3 is TGCGCCAGCAGCGCGGGACTAGCGGGATCCTACGAGCAGTACTTC. Translation: CASSAGLAGSYEQYF.

The chain uses TRBV19 and TRBJ1-4, with TRBD1 identical over 7 bases. The germline gives CDR1 LNHDA, CDR2 SQIVND (reference sequence). The CDR3 spans 15 residues. J gave up 5 bases and V 3 bases, and 6 bases lay outside the gene matches. The CDR3 sequence is CASSIGDRTNEKLFF. DNA of the CDR3: TGTGCCAGTAGTATTGGGGACAGAACAAATGAAAAACTGTTTTTT.

The rearrangement links TRBV28 to TRBJ1-2, with 11 bases lining up with TRBD1. The CDR3 runs 15 residues. In germline, CDR1 is MDHEN, CDR2 SYDVKM. V gave up 2 bases and J gave up 4 bases; unmatched junction bases: 3. The CDR3 loop is CASSLGQGAFYGYTF. The CDR3 DNA sequence: TGTGCCAGCAGTTTAGGACAGGGGGCTTTCTATGGCTACACCTTC.

This clonotype was counted a few times. CDR3 sequence: CASRETSGRPYEQYF. CDR3 bases: TGTGCCAGCAGGGAGACTAGCGGGAGACCCTACGAGCAGTACTTC. This rearrangement joins TRBV2 to TRBJ2-7, with 12 bases that match TRBD2. Unmatched junction bases numbered 5, after V lost 6 bases and J lost 2 bases. CDR1 and CDR2 from the germline V gene are SNHLY and FYNNEI. This CDR3 comprises 15 residues.

The chain carries TRBV25-1 and TRBJ1-2, with 7 bases identical to TRBD1. CDR3 size: 15 residues. Germline CDR1 is MGHDK and CDR2 is SYGVNS. V trimming: 7 bases; J trimming: 3 bases; junction bases outside the gene matches: 11. The CDR3: CASNSLVGQHYGYTF. DNA of the CDR3: TGTGCCAGCAATAGTCTAGTGGGACAGCACTATGGCTACACCTTC.

The chain uses TRBV6-2 or TRBV6-3 and TRBJ1-4; 7 bases agree with TRBD1. Germline CDR1 and CDR2: MNHEY and SVGEGT. With V trimmed by 8 bases and J by 0 bases, 12 bases remained unmatched. The CDR3 has 17 amino acids. CDR3 DNA sequence: TGTGCCAGCTTCGAACCGGGACAGCGATCAACTAATGAAAAACTGTTTTTT. Its protein is CASFEPGQRSTNEKLFF.

This clonotype was counted at least ten times. The chain uses TRBV2 and TRBJ1-2, with no clear D. The CDR3 is made up of 12 amino acids. Germline values: CDR1 SNHLY, CDR2 FYNNEI. Trimming took 3 bases from V and 5 from J, leaving 7 bases between them. The CDR3 bases are TGTGCCAGCAGTGACAGGCTGTATGGCTACACCTTC. Translation gives CASSDRLYGYTF. Based on the CDR3 plus reference TRBV2 and TRBJ1-2, the full variable domain is EPEVTQTPSHQVTQMGQEVILRCVPISNHLYFYWYRQILGQKVEFLVSFYNNEISEKSEIFDDQFSVERPDGSNFTLKIRSTKLEDSAMYFCASSDRLYGYTFGSGTRLTVV.

In DNA, the CDR3 is TGCGCCAGCAGCCCCCGACAGACACGGTACTATGGCTACACCTTC. Its protein is CASSPRQTRYYGYTF. This chain uses TRBV5-1 with TRBJ1-2, with D perhaps TRBD1 (5 bases). The CDR3 has 15 residues. V was cut by 4 bases and J by 3 bases, with 16 bases left in between. The germline gives CDR1 SGHRS, CDR2 YFSETQ.

This clonotype showed up many times. The chain is built from TRBV7-2 and TRBJ2-6, with 10 bases fitting TRBD2. CDR1 is SGHTA and CDR2 is FQGNSA in the germline V gene. Trimming at V came to 4 bases and at J to 0 bases, leaving 12 bases not matched to a gene. CDR3 length: 20 amino acids. The CDR3, as DNA: TGTGCCAGCAGCTCGCCTCCCGGACTAGCGGTGATCTCTGGGGCCAACGTCCTGACTTTC. It codes for CASSSPPGLAVISGANVLTF. The entire variable domain, with the rest obtained from reference TRBV7-2 and TRBJ2-6, is as follows: GAGVSQSPSNKVTEKGKDVELRCDPISGHTALYWYRQSLGQGLEFLIYFQGNSAPDKSGLPSDRFSAERTGGSVSTLTIQRTQQEDSAVYLCASSSPPGLAVISGANVLTFGAGSRLTVL.

The chain joins TRBV3-1 to TRBJ1-4; D is ambiguous. V dropped 4 bases and J dropped 10 bases, with 7 bases sitting between them. The CDR3 runs 11 residues. Germline lookup yields CDR1 LGHDT and CDR2 YNNKEL (reference sequence). CDR3: CASSLDAKLFF. The CDR3 nucleotides are TGTGCCAGCAGCCTCGATGCAAAACTGTTTTTT.

This clonotype was seen a handful of times. The V gene is TRBV13, the J gene TRBJ1-2; TRBD1 might be the D (5 bases). V gave up 6 bases and J gave up 3 bases, with 11 bases separating them. Germline CDR1 is PRHDT and CDR2 is FYEKMQ (reference sequence). The CDR3 has 13 residues. The CDR3, as DNA: TGTGCCAGCAGTCATCAGGGCCACTATGGCTACACCTTC. It encodes CASSHQGHYGYTF.

This clonotype came up a few times. The CDR3 loop is CSARDRGRTGELFF. As DNA, the CDR3 is TGCAGTGCTAGGGACAGGGGGAGGACCGGGGAGCTGTTTTTT. This rearrangement joins TRBV20-1 to TRBJ2-2; 10 positions agree with TRBD1. CDR3 length: 14 amino acids. With 3 bases clipped from V and 5 bases from J, the junction kept 3 bases outside the gene matches. Germline-derived CDR1 and CDR2 are DFQATT and SNEGSKA (reference sequence).

This clonotype was detected ten times or more. The chain recombines TRBV6-1 with TRBJ1-1; 7 nucleotides match TRBD1. Germline CDR1 is MNHNS and CDR2 is SASEGT. The CDR3 covers 15 residues. V lost 7 bases and J lost 0; bases outside the gene matches: 8. CDR3 in DNA: TGTGCCAGCAAACCAGGGACAGTCATGAACACTGAAGCTTTCTTT. Amino acid sequence: CASKPGTVMNTEAFF.

This clonotype was detected only a few times. CDR3 loop: CSATTGTGWQETQYF. The CDR3 nucleotides read TGCAGTGCTACAACCGGGACAGGTTGGCAAGAGACCCAGTACTTC. The rearrangement joins TRBV20-1 to TRBJ2-5; the match to TRBD1 covers 8 bases. This CDR3 has 15 amino acids. Germline assignment: CDR1 DFQATT and CDR2 SNEGSKA (reference sequence). V lost 4 bases to trimming and J lost 2 bases; unmatched junction nucleotides: 9.

This clonotype occurred many times. The chain uses TRBV12-3 or TRBV12-4 and TRBJ2-1, with 13 bases identical to TRBD2. V gave up 5 bases and J gave up 3 bases; unmatched junction bases: 13. The CDR3 sequence is 19 residues long. CDR3: CASSLQSGTSGIDYNEQFF. CDR3 nucleotide sequence: TGTGCCAGCAGTCTCCAGTCCGGGACTAGCGGGATTGACTACAATGAGCAGTTCTTC.

The genes are TRBV7-9 and TRBJ2-1; tentatively, D is TRBD1 (5 bases). The CDR3 is 16 amino acids. V lost 1 base and J lost 2, with 12 bases in between. Germline lookup yields CDR1 SEHNR and CDR2 FQNEAQ (reference sequence). As DNA, the CDR3 is TGTGCCAGCAGCTTAGACCGTGGACACACCTACAATGAGCAGTTCTTC. It codes for CASSLDRGHTYNEQFF.